There are many counts of the clone carrying this TCR beta chain. The antigen is undetermined. The data are from a study of regulatory T cells in long-lasting Graves disease. The wider study: Positivity for TSH receptor antibodies plus over 5 years of antithyroid drugs meant persistent Graves' disease. Study-wide findings and caveats: Accuracy was perhaps lowered by the small sample size.

Building of the TCR beta libraries involved iRepertoire HTBI primers and Arm-PCR of CDR3 regions. TCRdb analysed the multiplex PCR reads with MiXCR anew, one entry per CDR3 protein. The sample has nearly 350,000 distinct CDR3 sequences, about 19% seen once. The CDR3 covers 14 residues. V gave up 1 base and J gave up 2 bases; unmatched junction bases: 2. The germline CDR1 and CDR2 sequences are GTSNPN and SVGIG (reference sequence). Time point here: persistent/refractory GD, antithyroid drugs over 5 years with positive TRAb. With RNA extracted from PBMCs as input, the TCR library was made. The chain links TRBV30 to TRBJ2-5, with TRBD2 matching 9 bases. Sequenced material: peripheral blood mononuclear cells (PBMCs), taken when the disease was refractory, from a patient treated with antithyroid drugs. This clonotype originated in a female donor with Graves disease. CDR3 sequence reads: CAWSGLAAQETQYF. In nucleotides, the CDR3 is TGTGCCTGGAGTGGACTAGCGGCACAAGAGACCCAGTACTTC.